This note documents a single TCR beta chain sequence. Its antigen is not identified. The sample belongs to a study of T cell repertoires in cytomegalovirus infection. Study overall: Alongside well-studied HLA-B-restricted CMV epitopes, recently identified HLA-C-restricted CMV epitopes were also used.

This CDR3 contains 14 residues. Deletions cut 2 bases from V and 2 bases from J, with 9 bases between. Germline V lookup: CDR1 LGHNT, CDR2 FRNRAP. Overall study results and limits: Dominating the ex vivo response were HLA-C-restricted CMV-specific TCR beta clonotypes. Cumulated frequencies of public TCR beta families served to identify carriers of CMV plus the relevant HLA.

TCRdb reprocessed the reads via MiXCR and lists one record per CDR3 protein. Of about 700,000 distinct CDR3 sequences in the sample, roughly 33% were seen once. This receptor was taken from a human donor in good health (CMV status not recorded). Some clones in this sample may be carry-over from other donors' samples. Sequenced material: cultured PBMCs, taken from culture after CMV antigen stimulation. V usage is TRBV12-5 and J usage is TRBJ1-2, with a tentative D call TRBD1 (6 bases). CDR3 amino acids: CASGLQGMNYGYTF. CDR3 DNA sequence: TGTGCTAGTGGTTTGCAGGGGATGAACTATGGCTACACCTTC.